A selection of T cell receptor beta chains follows, all from one sample in a study of blood T cell repertoires in COVID-19. The method was immunoSEQ multiplex PCR; TCRdb's version includes in-frame clones alone and lacks a portion of them. The sample contains tens of thousands of clones, around 95% of which appear only once. The material sequenced was peripheral blood. The receptors were gathered from a human donor with active COVID-19. The donor label of this sample is uncertain. CDR3s include the opening cysteine and the closing phenylalanine or tryptophan. A D gene is named only where the DNA matches it firmly. Some rows mark clone size as missing; the rest say once, few, many or name a class of expanded clone.

clone size	V gene	D gene	J gene	CDR3 length	CDR3 protein	CDR3 DNA
.	TRBV6-2/TRBV6-3	TRBD2	TRBJ2-7	15	CASSYGAGGTYEQYF	TGTGCCAGCAGTTACGGGGCGGGGGGCACCTACGAGCAGTACTTC
.	TRBV7-2	.	TRBJ2-7	14	CASSLAYGSVEQYF	TGTGCCAGCAGCTTAGCCTACGGGAGTGTCGAGCAGTACTTC
.	TRBV6-2/TRBV6-3	TRBD2	TRBJ2-3	17	CASSERPGLAAPDTQYF	TGTGCCAGCAGTGAGAGACCGGGACTAGCGGCCCCGGATACGCAGTATTTT
once	TRBV11-2	.	TRBJ1-2	13	CASSLELGAGYTF	TGTGCCAGCAGCTTAGAATTGGGGGCTGGCTACACCTTC
.	TRBV19	.	TRBJ1-1	12	CASSISSTEAFF	TGTGCCAGTAGTATCTCCTCCACTGAAGCTTTCTTT
.	TRBV19	.	TRBJ2-7	14	CASSIMGSSYEQYF	TGTGCCAGTAGTATAATGGGCTCGTCCTACGAGCAGTACTTC
.	TRBV18	.	TRBJ2-7	13	CASSPPDSYEQYF	TGTGCCAGCTCACCTCCGGACAGCTACGAGCAGTACTTC
.	TRBV7-9	.	TRBJ2-5	12	CASSLPGETQYF	TGTGCCAGCAGCTTACCCGGAGAGACCCAGTACTTC
.	TRBV18	TRBD2	TRBJ2-3	17	CASSLRTSGSLSDTQYF	TGTGCCAGCTCACTGCGGACTAGCGGGAGTCTCTCAGATACGCAGTATTTT
.	TRBV5-1	.	TRBJ2-5	15	CASSLGAGAQETQYF	TGCGCCAGCAGCTTGGGGGCGGGGGCCCAAGAGACCCAGTACTTC
.	TRBV18	TRBD2	TRBJ2-5	19	CASSPPRGGSGGPAETQYF	TGTGCCAGCTCACCACCCCGCGGAGGTAGCGGGGGGCCGGCGGAGACCCAGTACTTC
.	TRBV24-1	.	TRBJ1-2	12	CATSDEVRGYTF	TGTGCCACCAGTGATGAGGTGCGCGGCTACACCTTC
.	TRBV19	TRBD1	TRBJ2-2	15	CASSVRTGDPGELFF	TGTGCCAGTAGTGTGCGTACAGGGGATCCCGGGGAGCTGTTTTTT
.	TRBV29-1	TRBD1	TRBJ2-2	14	CSALDRGNTGELFF	TGCAGCGCCCTTGACAGGGGTAACACCGGGGAGCTGTTTTTT
.	TRBV2	.	TRBJ2-1	15	CASSPRDSLYNEQFF	TGTGCCAGCTCACCGCGCGACTCCCTTTACAATGAGCAGTTCTTC
.	TRBV9	TRBD1	TRBJ1-2	15	CASSMTLQGANGYTF	TGTGCCAGCAGCATGACACTACAGGGGGCGAATGGCTACACCTTC
.	TRBV13	TRBD1	TRBJ2-5	15	CASSNERGRGETQYF	TGTGCCAGCAGCAACGAAAGGGGGCGCGGGGAGACCCAGTACTTC
.	TRBV28	TRBD2	TRBJ2-3	16	CASSLSSAGSTDTQYF	TGTGCCAGCAGTTTATCCTCAGCGGGAAGCACAGATACGCAGTATTTT
.	TRBV3-1/TRBV3-2	.	TRBJ2-7	14	CASCFRQIPFEQYF	TGTGCCAGCTGCTTTAGACAGATCCCTTTCGAGCAGTACTTC
.	TRBV10-2	TRBD2	TRBJ2-1	15	CASSAGTSGNNEQFF	TGCGCCAGCAGTGCCGGGACTAGCGGAAACAATGAGCAGTTCTTC